The next 5 T cell receptor beta chains were all read from a single sample in a study of blood T cells in healthy people across ages. The use of a sample-barcoded 5' primer and a J-beta primer mix characterized a second PCR of about 7 to 12 cycles. TCRdb processed the 5' RACE reads anew with MiXCR; each CDR3 protein has one entry. The profile shows more than 1,000,000 distinct CDR3 sequences, 25% of them singletons. These data also featured in a second study, about T cells of mothers and their children.

Sample: blood. Every receptor here comes from a girl aged 2 to 9 in good health.

The chain is built from TRBV24-1 and TRBJ2-7; D assignment may be TRBD1 or TRBD2 (7 bases each). Germline CDR1 reads KGHDR; CDR2 reads SFDVKD. The length of the CDR3 is 16 residues. V was cut by 4 bases and J by 3 bases, with 18 bases left in between. The CDR3 DNA reads as TGTGCCACCAGTGAGGGAGGGACAGACTACCTCTACGAGCAGTACTTC. Protein: CATSEGGTDYLYEQYF.

This chain connects TRBV11-2 to TRBJ2-5; TRBD2 aligns across 7 bases. Per germline, CDR1 SGHAT and CDR2 FQNNGV. The CDR3 is 15 residues long. The ends lost 3 bases at V and 5 bases at J; junction bases unmatched: 9. In nucleotides, the CDR3 is TGTGCCAGCAGCTTCCGGGAGGCCCTCGGGGAGACCCAGTACTTC. It is translated as CASSFREALGETQYF.

V and J are TRBV15 and TRBJ2-3; 10 bases line up with TRBD2. The CDR3 is 15 residues long. V lost 9 bases and J lost 6; bases outside the gene matches: 12. Germline V lookup: CDR1 LNHNV, CDR2 YYDKDF (reference sequence). CDR3 sequence reads: CATETSGKNRDTQYF. The CDR3 region has the DNA TGTGCCACTGAAACTAGCGGGAAAAACCGTGATACGCAGTATTTT.

The CDR3 protein is CASSNRQGKETQYF. CDR3 nucleotides: TGTGCCAGCAGCAATCGGCAGGGGAAAGAGACCCAGTACTTC. The gene calls are TRBV21-1 and TRBJ2-5; the DNA was not used to check the table's D call, TRBD1. TRBV21-1 corresponds to a pseudogene. CDR3 length equals 14 residues.

The genes are TRBV2 and TRBJ2-3, with a possible D match to TRBD2 (6 bases). Deletions cut 11 bases from V and 3 bases from J, with 15 bases between. Germline loops: CDR1 SNHLY, CDR2 FYNNEI. The CDR3 covers 13 residues. Here the CDR3 DNA reads TGTGCCTCGGGGGAATTAGGAACAGATACGCAGTATTTT. Its translation: CASGELGTDTQYF.